Sequencing of this T cell receptor (beta chain) was carried out in a study of T cell responses to AZD1222 COVID-19 vaccine. Germline V gene lookup returns CDR1 SGHAT and CDR2 FQNNGV. J lost 9 bases, V lost 5 bases, and 7 bases had no gene match. CDR3 length: 14 residues. Assay used: immunoSEQ multiplex PCR; TCRdb lists only in-frame clones, some missing. The table includes about 140,000 clones, about 89% detected once. The origin of this receptor is an adult in good health. The sample here was peripheral blood, taken on day 0 of AZD1222 vaccination. This chain uses TRBV11-2 with TRBJ2-3; TRBD2 aligns across 11 bases. The CDR3 here is CASSPTSGGATQYF. CDR3 nucleotide sequence: TGTGCCAGCAGCCCAACTAGCGGGGGCGCGACGCAGTATTTT.